The clone carrying this T cell receptor beta chain was counted once. The antigen is undetermined. Repertoires were generated with immunoSEQ multiplex PCR, while TCRdb's copy carries only in-frame clones and drops some. The sample holds over 60,000 clones; about nine tenths are singletons and the top ten take around 40%. The sample belongs to a study of radiotherapy plus CTLA-4 blockade in lung cancer. Study context: Disease control was present in 30% to 35% of patients, and objective responses in less than 20%.

V gave up 4 bases and J gave up 2 bases; unmatched junction bases: 6. Germline V gene sequence: CDR1 KGHSH, CDR2 LQKENI. CDR3 length: 15 residues. The study, taken as a whole, reports: In blood, after radiotherapy plus ipilimumab, tumor-derived TCR clones expanded.

The rearrangement links TRBV18 to TRBJ1-1; 8 nucleotides agree with TRBD1. The TCR was taken from a human donor with non-small cell lung cancer that progressed on radiotherapy plus ipilimumab. The material was peripheral blood, obtained from a patient treated with radiotherapy plus ipilimumab. The CDR3 protein is CASSLNQGANTEAFF. CDR3 nucleotides: TGTGCCAGCTCACTAAACCAGGGGGCAAACACTGAAGCTTTCTTT.